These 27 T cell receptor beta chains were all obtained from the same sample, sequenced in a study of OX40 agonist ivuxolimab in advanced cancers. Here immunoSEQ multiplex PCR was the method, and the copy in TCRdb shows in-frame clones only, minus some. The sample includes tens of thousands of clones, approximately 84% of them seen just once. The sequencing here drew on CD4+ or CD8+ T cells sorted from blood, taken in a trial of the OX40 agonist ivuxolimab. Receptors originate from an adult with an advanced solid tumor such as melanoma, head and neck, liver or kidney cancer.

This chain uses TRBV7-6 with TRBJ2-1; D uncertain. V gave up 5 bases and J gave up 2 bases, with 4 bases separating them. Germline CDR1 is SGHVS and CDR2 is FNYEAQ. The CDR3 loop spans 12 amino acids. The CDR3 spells CASSQPYNEQFF. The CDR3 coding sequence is TGTGCCAGCAGCCAGCCCTACAATGAGCAGTTCTTC.

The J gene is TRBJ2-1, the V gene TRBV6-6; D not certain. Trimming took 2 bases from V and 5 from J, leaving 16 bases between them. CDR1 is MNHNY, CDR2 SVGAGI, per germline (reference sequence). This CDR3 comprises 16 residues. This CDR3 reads CASSYPTALIHNEQFF. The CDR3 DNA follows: TGTGCCAGCAGTTACCCCACAGCACTCATTCACAATGAGCAGTTCTTC.

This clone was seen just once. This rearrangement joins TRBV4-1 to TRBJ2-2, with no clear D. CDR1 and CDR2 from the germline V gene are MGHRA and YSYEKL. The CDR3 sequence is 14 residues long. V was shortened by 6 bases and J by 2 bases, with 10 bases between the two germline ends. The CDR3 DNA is TGCGCCAGCAGACCGGGCCTCAACACCGGGGAGCTGTTTTTT. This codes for CASRPGLNTGELFF.

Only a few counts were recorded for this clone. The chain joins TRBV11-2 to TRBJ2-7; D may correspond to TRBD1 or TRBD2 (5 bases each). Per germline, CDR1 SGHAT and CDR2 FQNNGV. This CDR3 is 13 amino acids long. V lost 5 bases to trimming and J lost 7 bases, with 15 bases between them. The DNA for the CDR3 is TGTGCCAGCAGCGCCGGCGGCTGGGGGGAGCAGTACTTC. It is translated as CASSAGGWGEQYF.

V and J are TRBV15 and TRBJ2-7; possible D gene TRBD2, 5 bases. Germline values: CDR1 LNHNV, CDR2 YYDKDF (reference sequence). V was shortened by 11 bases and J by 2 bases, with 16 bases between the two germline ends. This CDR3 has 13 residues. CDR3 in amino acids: CAAKKAGAYEQYF. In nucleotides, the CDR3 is TGTGCCGCCAAGAAGGCGGGCGCCTACGAGCAGTACTTC.

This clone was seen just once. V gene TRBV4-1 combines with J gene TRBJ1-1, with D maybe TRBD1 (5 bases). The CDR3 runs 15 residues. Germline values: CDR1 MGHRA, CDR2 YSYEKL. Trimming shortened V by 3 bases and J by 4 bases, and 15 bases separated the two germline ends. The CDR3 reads CASSHATGDGTEAFF. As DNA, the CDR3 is TGCGCCAGCAGCCATGCGACGGGGGATGGCACTGAAGCTTTCTTT.

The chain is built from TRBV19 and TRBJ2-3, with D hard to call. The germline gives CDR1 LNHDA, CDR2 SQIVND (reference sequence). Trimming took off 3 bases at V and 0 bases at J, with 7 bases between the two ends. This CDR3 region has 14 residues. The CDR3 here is CASSMVSSTDTQYF. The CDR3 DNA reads TGTGCCAGTAGTATGGTCTCTAGCACAGATACGCAGTATTTT.

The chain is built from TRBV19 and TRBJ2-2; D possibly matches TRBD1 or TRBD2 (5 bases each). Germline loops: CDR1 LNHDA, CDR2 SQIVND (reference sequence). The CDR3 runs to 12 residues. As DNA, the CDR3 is TGTGCTGTGAGGGGGAACACCGGGGAGCTGTTTTTT. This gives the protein CAVRGNTGELFF.

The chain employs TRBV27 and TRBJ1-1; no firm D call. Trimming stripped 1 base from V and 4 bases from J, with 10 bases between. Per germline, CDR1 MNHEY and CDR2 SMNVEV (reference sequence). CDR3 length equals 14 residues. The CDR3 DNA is TGTGCCAGCAGTTTATTAGGAGGGATCACTGAAGCTTTCTTT. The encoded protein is CASSLLGGITEAFF.

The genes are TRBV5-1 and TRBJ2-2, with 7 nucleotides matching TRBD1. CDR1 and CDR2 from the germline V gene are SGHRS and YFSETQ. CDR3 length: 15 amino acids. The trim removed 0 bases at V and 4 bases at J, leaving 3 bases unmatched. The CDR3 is CASSLAQGSTGELFF. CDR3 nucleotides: TGCGCCAGCAGCTTGGCACAGGGGTCCACCGGGGAGCTGTTTTTT.

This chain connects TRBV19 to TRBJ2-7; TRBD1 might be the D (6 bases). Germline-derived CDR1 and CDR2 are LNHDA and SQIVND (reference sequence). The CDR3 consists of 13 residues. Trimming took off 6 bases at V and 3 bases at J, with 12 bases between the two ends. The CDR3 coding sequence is TGTGCCAGTAGCGCCTCACAGGGCTACGAGCAGTACTTC. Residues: CASSASQGYEQYF. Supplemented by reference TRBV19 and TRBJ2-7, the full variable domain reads DGGITQSPKYLFRKEGQNVTLSCEQNLNHDAMYWYRQDPGQGLRLIYYSQIVNDFQKGDIAEGYSVSREKKESFPLTVTSAQKNPTAFYLCASSASQGYEQYFGPGTRLTVT.

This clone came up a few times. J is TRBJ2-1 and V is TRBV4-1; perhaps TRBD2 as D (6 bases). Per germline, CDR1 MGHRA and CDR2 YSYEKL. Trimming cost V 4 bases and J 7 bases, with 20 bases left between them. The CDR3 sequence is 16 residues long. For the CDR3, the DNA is TGCGCCAGCAGCCCATATGTGGGGGGTTTTGAAAATGAGCAGTTCTTC. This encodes CASSPYVGGFENEQFF.

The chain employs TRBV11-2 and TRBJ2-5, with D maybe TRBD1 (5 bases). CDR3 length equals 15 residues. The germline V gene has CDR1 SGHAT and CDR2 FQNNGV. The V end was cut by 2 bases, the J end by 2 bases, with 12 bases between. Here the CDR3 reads CASSLFQGVQETQYF. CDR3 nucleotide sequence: TGTGCCAGCAGCTTATTCCAAGGGGTACAAGAGACCCAGTACTTC. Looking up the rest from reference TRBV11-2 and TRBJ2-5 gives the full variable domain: EAGVAQSPRYKIIEKRQSVAFWCNPISGHATLYWYQQILGQGPKLLIQFQNNGVVDDSQLPKDRFSAERLKGVDSTLKIQPAKLEDSAVYLCASSLFQGVQETQYFGPGTRLLVL.

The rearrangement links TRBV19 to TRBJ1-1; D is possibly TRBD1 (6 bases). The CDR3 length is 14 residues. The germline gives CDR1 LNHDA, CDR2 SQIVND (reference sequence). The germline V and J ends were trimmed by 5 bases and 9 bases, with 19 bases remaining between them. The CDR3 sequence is CASSLIPSGDKAFF. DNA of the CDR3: TGTGCCAGTAGTTTGATACCTTCAGGGGACAAAGCTTTCTTT.

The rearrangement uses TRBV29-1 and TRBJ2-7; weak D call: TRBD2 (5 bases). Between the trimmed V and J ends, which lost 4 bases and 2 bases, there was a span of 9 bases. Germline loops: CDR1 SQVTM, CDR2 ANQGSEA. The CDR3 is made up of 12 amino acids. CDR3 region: CSVVVGAYEQYF. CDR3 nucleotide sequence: TGCAGCGTTGTCGTGGGAGCCTACGAGCAGTACTTC.

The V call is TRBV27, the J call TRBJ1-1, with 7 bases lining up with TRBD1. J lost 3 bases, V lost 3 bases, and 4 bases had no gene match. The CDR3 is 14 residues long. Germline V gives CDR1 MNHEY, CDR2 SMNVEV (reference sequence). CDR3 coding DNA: TGTGCCAGCAGTTTCGGAGGGGGCTACACTGAAGCTTTCTTT. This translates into CASSFGGGYTEAFF.

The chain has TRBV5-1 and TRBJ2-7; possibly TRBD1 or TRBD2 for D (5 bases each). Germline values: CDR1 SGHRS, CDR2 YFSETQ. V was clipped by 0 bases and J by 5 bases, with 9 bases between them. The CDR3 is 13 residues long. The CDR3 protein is CASSLGGYDEQYF. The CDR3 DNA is TGCGCCAGCAGCTTGGGGGGGTACGACGAGCAGTACTTC.

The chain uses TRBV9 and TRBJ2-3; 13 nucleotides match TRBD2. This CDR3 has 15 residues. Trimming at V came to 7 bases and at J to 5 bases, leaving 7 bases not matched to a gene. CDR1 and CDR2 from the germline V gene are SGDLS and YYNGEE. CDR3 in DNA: TGTGCCAGCGCTACTAGCGGGAGGGCCCTAGATACGCAGTATTTT. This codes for CASATSGRALDTQYF.

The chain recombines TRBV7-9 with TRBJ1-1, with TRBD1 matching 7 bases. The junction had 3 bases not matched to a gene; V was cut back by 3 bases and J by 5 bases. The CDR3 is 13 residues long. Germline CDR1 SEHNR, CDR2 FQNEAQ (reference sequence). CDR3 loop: CASSFPTGTEAFF. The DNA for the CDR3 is TGTGCCAGCAGCTTTCCGACAGGGACTGAAGCTTTCTTT.

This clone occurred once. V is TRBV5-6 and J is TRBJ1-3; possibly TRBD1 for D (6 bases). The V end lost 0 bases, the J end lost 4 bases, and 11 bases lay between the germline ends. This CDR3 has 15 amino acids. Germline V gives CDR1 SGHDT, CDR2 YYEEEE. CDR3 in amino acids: CASSLDREFGNTIYF. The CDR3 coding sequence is TGTGCCAGCAGCTTGGACAGGGAATTCGGAAACACCATATATTTT.

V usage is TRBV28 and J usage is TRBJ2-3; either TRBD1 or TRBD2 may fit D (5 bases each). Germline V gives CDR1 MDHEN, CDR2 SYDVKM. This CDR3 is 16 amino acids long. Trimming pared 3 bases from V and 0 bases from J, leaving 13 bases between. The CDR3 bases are TGTGCCAGCAGTTTCCGGTGGGGACGGAGCACAGATACGCAGTATTTT. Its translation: CASSFRWGRSTDTQYF.

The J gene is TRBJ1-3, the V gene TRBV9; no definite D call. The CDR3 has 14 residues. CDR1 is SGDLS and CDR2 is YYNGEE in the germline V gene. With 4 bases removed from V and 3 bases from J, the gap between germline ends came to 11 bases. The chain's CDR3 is CASSNPGRGNTIYF. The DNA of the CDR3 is TGTGCCAGCAGCAACCCGGGCCGTGGAAACACCATATATTTT.

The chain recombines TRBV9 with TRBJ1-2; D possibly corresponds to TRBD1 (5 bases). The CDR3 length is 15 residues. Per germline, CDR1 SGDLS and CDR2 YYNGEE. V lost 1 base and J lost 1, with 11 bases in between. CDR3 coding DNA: TGTGCCAGCAGCGTAAGCCAGGGCGTTAACTATGGCTACACCTTC. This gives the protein CASSVSQGVNYGYTF.

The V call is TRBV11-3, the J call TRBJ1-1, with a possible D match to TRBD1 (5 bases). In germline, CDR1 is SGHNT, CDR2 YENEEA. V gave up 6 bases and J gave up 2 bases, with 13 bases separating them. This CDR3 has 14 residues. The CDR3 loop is CASRDRDGNTEAFF. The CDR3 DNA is TGTGCCAGCAGAGACCGGGACGGCAACACTGAAGCTTTCTTT.

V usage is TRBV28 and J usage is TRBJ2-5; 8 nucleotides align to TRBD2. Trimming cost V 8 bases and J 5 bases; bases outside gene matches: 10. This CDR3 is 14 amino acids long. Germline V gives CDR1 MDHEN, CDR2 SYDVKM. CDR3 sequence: CASHRGGLGETQYF. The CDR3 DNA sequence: TGTGCCAGCCATCGGGGGGGCCTAGGGGAGACCCAGTACTTC.

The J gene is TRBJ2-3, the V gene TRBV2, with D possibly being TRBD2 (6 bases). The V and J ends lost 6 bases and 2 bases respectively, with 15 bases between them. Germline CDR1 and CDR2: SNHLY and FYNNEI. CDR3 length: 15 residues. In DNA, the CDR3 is TGTGCCAGCAGGAGGGGCGGGGCCCTCACAGATACGCAGTATTTT. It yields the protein CASRRGGALTDTQYF.

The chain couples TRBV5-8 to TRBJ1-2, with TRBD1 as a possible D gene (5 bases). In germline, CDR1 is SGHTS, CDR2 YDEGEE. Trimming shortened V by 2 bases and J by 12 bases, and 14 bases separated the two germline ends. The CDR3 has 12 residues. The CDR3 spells CASSFGRDGHTF. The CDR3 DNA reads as TGTGCCAGCAGCTTCGGCAGGGACGGCCACACCTTC.